The present T cell receptor (beta chain) was sequenced within a study of response to subunit inactivated influenza vaccine (dated by TCRdb to 2016 to 2018). With respect to the entire study: To follow how T cells responded to a trivalent subunit inactivated influenza vaccine, the researchers relied on deep quantitative profiling of the T cell receptor repertoire. Broader findings and caveats from the paper: According to the authors, only a limited number of new T cells may be recruited by each seasonal influenza vaccination.

This clonotype was seen only a few times. This receptor's antigen is unknown. No qualities accompany the bases; no much larger clone lies one base away. Library preparation employed RT-PCR. Data came from an Illumina HiSeq 2500. In-frame beta chains were kept once TCRdb had trimmed the public reads at Q25 with fastp and called clones with MiXCR. Identical CDR3 protein sequences are pooled into one entry, listed with their most common genes and DNA. In this sample the table shows about 500,000 distinct CDR3 sequences, 15% to 20% of which occur a single time. Jointly, the top ten make up 2.5% to 3.5% of the sample. Per the germline V gene (reference sequence), DFQATT is the CDR1 and SNEGSKA is the CDR2. The CDR3 has 14 amino acids, counting the end cysteine and phenylalanine. The only DNA kept is the CDR3, 42 bases in frame from the first base. V loses 3 bases of germline sequence and J loses 1 base, and the interval between the two ends is 11 bases.

The chain uses TRBV20-1 and TRBJ2-3; perhaps TRBD2 is the D gene, with 5 bases matching. The TCR comes from a man between 50 and 75 years old who received an inactivated influenza vaccine. Donor details come from another sample of the same person, matched by shared clones. Here the sequenced sample was CD4+ T cells sorted from PBMCs, taken roughly 24 months after vaccination. In nucleotide form, the sequence is TGCAGTGCTAGGACTACTCTACGCACAGATACGCAGTATTTT. This yields the protein CSARTTLRTDTQYF.